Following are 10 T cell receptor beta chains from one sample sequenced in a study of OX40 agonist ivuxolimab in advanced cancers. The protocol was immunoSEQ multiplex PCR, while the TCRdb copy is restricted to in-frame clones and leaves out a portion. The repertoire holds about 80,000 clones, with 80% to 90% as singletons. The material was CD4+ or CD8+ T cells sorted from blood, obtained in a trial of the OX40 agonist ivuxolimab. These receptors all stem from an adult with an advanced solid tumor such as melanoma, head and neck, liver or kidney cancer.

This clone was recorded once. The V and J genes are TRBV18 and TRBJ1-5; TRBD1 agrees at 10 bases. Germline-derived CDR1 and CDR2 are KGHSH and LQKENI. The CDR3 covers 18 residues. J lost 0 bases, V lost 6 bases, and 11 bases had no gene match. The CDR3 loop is CASSYPGTGDYSNQPQHF. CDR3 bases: TGTGCCAGCTCGTACCCCGGGACAGGGGACTATAGCAATCAGCCCCAGCATTTT.

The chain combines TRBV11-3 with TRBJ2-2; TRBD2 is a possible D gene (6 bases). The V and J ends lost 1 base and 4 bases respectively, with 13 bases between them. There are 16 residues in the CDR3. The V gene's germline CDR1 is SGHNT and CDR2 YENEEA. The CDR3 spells CASSLVPGLITGELFF. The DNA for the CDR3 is TGTGCCAGCAGCTTAGTTCCGGGACTCATCACCGGGGAGCTGTTTTTT.

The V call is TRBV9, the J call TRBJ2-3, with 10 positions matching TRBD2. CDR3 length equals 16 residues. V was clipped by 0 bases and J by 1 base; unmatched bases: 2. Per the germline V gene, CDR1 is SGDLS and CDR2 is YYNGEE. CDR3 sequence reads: CASSVGTSGGTDTQYF. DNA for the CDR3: TGTGCCAGCAGCGTAGGGACTAGCGGTGGCACAGATACGCAGTATTTT.

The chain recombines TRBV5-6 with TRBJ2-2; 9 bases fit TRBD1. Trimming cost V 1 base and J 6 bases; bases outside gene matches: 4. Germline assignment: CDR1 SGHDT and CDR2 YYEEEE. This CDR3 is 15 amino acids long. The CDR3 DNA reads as TGTGCCAGCAGCTTGCCCGGGACAGGGTCCGGGGAGCTGTTTTTT. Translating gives CASSLPGTGSGELFF.

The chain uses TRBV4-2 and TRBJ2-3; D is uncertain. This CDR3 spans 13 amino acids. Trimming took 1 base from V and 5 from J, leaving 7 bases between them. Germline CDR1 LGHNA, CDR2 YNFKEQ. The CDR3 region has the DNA TGTGCCAGCAGCCAAGGGCGAGGAGATACGCAGTATTTT. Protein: CASSQGRGDTQYF.

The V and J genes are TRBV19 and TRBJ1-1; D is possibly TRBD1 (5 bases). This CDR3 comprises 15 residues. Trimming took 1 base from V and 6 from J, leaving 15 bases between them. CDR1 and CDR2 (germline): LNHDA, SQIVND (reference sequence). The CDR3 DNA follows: TGTGCCAGTAGTATAGGCGATTTTGGGACGGCTGAAGCTTTCTTT. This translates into CASSIGDFGTAEAFF.

CDR3 coding DNA: TGTGCCAGCAGCAGGGGGGCAAGTACCGGGGAGCTGTTTTTT. Residues: CASSRGASTGELFF. The chain links TRBV4-2 to TRBJ2-2; D possibly uses TRBD1 or TRBD2 (6 bases each). CDR1 is LGHNA and CDR2 is YNFKEQ in the germline V gene. V lost 5 bases and J lost 5, with 12 bases in between. This CDR3 is 14 amino acids long.

The CDR3, as DNA: TGTGCCAGCAGCCAAGAACTTATCTACGAGCAGTACTTC. Amino acid sequence: CASSQELIYEQYF. The chain carries TRBV4-2 and TRBJ2-7; D is unclear. Germline assignment: CDR1 LGHNA and CDR2 YNFKEQ. This CDR3 has 13 residues. Deletions cut 0 bases from V and 3 bases from J, with 6 bases between.

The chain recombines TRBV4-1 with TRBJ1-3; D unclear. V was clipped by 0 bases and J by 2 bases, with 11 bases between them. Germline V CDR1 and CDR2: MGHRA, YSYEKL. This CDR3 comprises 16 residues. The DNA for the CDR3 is TGCGCCAGCAGCCAAGAAATGGGAGTCCCTGGAAACACCATATATTTT. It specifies CASSQEMGVPGNTIYF.

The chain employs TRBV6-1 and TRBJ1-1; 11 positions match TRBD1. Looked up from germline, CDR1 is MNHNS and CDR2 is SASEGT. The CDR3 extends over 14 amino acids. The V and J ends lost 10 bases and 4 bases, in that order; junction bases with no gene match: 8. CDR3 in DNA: TGTGCCACCGATACCGGGACAGGGGGCACTGAAGCTTTCTTT. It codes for CATDTGTGGTEAFF.